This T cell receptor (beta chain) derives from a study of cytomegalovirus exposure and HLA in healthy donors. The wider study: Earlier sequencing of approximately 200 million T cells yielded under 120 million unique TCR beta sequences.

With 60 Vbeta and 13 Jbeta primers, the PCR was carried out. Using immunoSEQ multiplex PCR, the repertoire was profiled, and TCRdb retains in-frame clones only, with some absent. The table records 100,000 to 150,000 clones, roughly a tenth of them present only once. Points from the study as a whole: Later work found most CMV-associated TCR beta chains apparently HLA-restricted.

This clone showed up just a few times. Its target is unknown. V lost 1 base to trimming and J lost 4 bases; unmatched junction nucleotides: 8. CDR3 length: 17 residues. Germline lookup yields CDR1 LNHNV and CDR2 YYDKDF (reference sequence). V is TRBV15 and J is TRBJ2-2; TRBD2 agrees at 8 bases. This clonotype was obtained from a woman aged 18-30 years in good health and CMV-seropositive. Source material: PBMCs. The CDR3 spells CATSRGVIAGSTGELFF. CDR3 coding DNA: TGTGCCACCAGCAGAGGGGTCATAGCGGGGAGCACCGGGGAGCTGTTTTTT.